This T cell receptor (beta chain) was identified in a study of cytomegalovirus exposure and HLA in healthy donors. CDR1 is SGHAT, CDR2 FQNNGV, per germline. This CDR3 comprises 13 residues. Deletions cut 2 bases from V and 4 bases from J, with 6 bases between. Vbeta (60) and Jbeta (13) primers were used in the PCR. The protocol was immunoSEQ multiplex PCR, while the TCRdb copy is restricted to in-frame clones and leaves out a portion. This sample has roughly 100,000 clones, with roughly 79% found just once. The study's findings and limits: Solely CMV serostatus was available to characterize immune exposure. Roughly uniform depth of sequencing across donors was assumed in presence/absence analyses. Common viral pathogens seemed to be connected with several of the most significant clusters, according to a later analysis.

This clone was seen a handful of times. Its matching antigen is unknown. Sequencing was performed on PBMCs. The genes are TRBV11-2 and TRBJ1-5; tentatively, D is TRBD1 (6 bases). The source is a woman aged 40 to 50 in good health and CMV-seronegative. CDR3 protein: CASSLQGNQPQHF. DNA for the CDR3: TGTGCCAGCAGCTTACAGGGGAATCAGCCCCAGCATTTT. Drawing the rest from reference TRBV11-2 and TRBJ1-5, the complete variable domain is EAGVAQSPRYKIIEKRQSVAFWCNPISGHATLYWYQQILGQGPKLLIQFQNNGVVDDSQLPKDRFSAERLKGVDSTLKIQPAKLEDSAVYLCASSLQGNQPQHFGDGTRLSIL.